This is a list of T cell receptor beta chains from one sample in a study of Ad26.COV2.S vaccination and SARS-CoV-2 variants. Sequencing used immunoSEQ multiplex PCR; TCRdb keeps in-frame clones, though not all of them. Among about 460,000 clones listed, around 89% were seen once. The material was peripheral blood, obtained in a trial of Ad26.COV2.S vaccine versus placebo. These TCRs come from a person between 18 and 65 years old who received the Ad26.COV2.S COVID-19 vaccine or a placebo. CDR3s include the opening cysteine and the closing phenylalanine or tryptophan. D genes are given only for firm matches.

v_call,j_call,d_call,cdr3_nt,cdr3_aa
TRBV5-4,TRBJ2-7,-,TGTGCCAGCAGCTTGCCAGGGGCCCGGAGCTCCTACGAGCAGTACTTC,CASSLPGARSSYEQYF
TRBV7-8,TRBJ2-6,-,TGTGCCAGCAGCTTAGGGAATTCTGGGGCCAACGTCCTGACTTTC,CASSLGNSGANVLTF
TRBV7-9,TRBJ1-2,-,TGTGCCAGCAGCCCGCGGACAGAACCCTATGGCTACACCTTC,CASSPRTEPYGYTF
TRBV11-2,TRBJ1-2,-,TGTGCCAGCCGGCGGGTAGGCTTGGATGGCTACACCTTC,CASRRVGLDGYTF
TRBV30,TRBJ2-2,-,TGTGCCTGGAGTGTTCCCGCTACCGGGGAGCTGTTTTTT,CAWSVPATGELFF
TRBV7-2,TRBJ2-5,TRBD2,TGTGCCAGCAGCTTGGGCGGGGGGTCGCAAGAGACCCAGTACTTC,CASSLGGGSQETQYF
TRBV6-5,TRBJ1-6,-,TGTGCCAGCAGAACGCGAAGAGATTCACCCCTCCACTTT,CASRTRRDSPLHF
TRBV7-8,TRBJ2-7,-,TGTGCCAGCAGCCTAACCGGGACCGACTACGAGCAGTACTTC,CASSLTGTDYEQYF
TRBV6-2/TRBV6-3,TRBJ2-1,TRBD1,TGTGCCAGCAGTTCCCACCGGGACAGGGTAGTATATGAGCAGTTCTTC,CASSSHRDRVVYEQFF
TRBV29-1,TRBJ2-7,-,TGCAGCGTCGGCTACTTCCACGTTAGGTCTTACGAGCAGTACTTC,CSVGYFHVRSYEQYF
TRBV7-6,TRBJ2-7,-,TGTGCCAGCAGCTTAGGTGCCGGGGGCCCCTCCCACGAGCAGTACTTC,CASSLGAGGPSHEQYF
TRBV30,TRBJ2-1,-,TGTGCCTGGATTGACAGTGGCTCCAGCCCCTACAATGAGCAGTTCTTC,CAWIDSGSSPYNEQFF
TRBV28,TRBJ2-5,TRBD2,TGTGCCAGCAGTTTCCCACTAGCGGGGATGTACCAAGAGACCCAGTACTTC,CASSFPLAGMYQETQYF
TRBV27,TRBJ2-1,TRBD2,TGTGCCAGCAGTTTAAAGCCCCCTGGCGGGAGGGCCGTTGATGAGCAGTTCTTC,CASSLKPPGGRAVDEQFF
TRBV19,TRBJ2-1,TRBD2,TGTGCCAGTATGAGCAGGACTAGCGGGAGGAGGAATGAGCAGTTCTTC,CASMSRTSGRRNEQFF
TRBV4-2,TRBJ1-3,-,TGTGCCAGCAGCCAAGATCGGGTTCCGGGGACTCGAGGAAACACCATATATTTT,CASSQDRVPGTRGNTIYF
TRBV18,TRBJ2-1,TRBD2,TGTGCCAGCTCACCATCTAGCGGAGGCTACAATGAGCAGTTCTTC,CASSPSSGGYNEQFF
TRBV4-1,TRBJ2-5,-,TGCGCCAGCGCGGACGGGGTAGCGAGCGGACAAGAGACCCAGTACTTC,CASADGVASGQETQYF
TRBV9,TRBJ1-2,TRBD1,TGTGCCAGCAGCGGAACGGGACAGGGTTTCAGCGGCTACACCTTC,CASSGTGQGFSGYTF
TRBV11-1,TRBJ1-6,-,TGTGCCAGCAGCCCGCCCGGAGCCCCGGGGCCACCCCTCCACTTT,CASSPPGAPGPPLHF
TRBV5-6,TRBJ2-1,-,TGTGCCAGCAGGCGGGGACAGAGCTCCTACAATGAGCAGTTCTTC,CASRRGQSSYNEQFF
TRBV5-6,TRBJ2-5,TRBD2,TGTGCCAGCAGCCTGACTAGCGGGTACCAAGAGACCCAGTACTTC,CASSLTSGYQETQYF
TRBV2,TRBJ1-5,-,TGTGCCAGCAGTGATGGGGTGGGGAGGGCGGCGCATTTT,CASSDGVGRAAHF